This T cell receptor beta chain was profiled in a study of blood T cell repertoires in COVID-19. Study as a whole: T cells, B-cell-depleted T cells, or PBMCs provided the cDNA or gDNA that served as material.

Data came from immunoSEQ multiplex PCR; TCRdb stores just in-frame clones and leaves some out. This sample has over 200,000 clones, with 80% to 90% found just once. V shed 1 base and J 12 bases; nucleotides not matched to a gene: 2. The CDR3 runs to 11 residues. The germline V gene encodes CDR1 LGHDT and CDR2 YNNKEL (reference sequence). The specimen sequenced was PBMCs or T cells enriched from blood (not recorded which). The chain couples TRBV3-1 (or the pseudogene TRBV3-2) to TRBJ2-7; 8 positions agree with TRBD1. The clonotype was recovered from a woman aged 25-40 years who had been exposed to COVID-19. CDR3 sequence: CASSQGQGRYF. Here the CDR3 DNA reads TGTGCCAGCAGCCAAGGACAGGGGAGGTACTTC.